The clone carrying this T cell receptor beta chain was counted between two and nine times. PCR was performed a second time for 7 to 11 cycles using a sample-barcoded 5' primer and a J-beta primer mix. TCRdb analysed the 5' RACE reads with MiXCR anew, one entry per CDR3 protein. The table shows approximately 290,000 distinct CDR3 sequences, with roughly a quarter occurring only once. There are 16 residues in the CDR3. CDR1 is DFQATT, CDR2 SNEGSKA, per germline (reference sequence). V was pared by 6 bases and J by 7 bases, with 16 bases of the junction left unmatched. The entry originates in a study of blood T cells in healthy people across ages. Study information: Template switching caught about one barcoded beta molecule for each two T cells.

The receptor was isolated from a woman aged 65 to 85 in good health. The chain has TRBV20-1 and TRBJ2-1; TRBD2 matches at 9 bases. The sample consisted of blood. The CDR3 loop reads CSATGTSTMVENEQFF. The CDR3, as DNA: TGCAGTGCAACCGGGACTAGCACTATGGTGGAGAATGAGCAGTTCTTC.